These T cell receptor beta chains were read from a single sample in a study of blood T cells in healthy people across ages. TCRdb recomputed calls from the 5' RACE reads with MiXCR, one row per CDR3 protein. The sample yields 550,000 to 600,000 distinct CDR3 sequences, more than 45% seen once. The sequenced sample was blood. Receptors originate from a man older than 75 in good health. Each CDR3 is given with its conserved first and last residue. The order of the fields is J gene, V gene, D gene, clone size, CDR3 DNA, CDR3 protein. The D gene is left open where the match is weak. Rows give clone size only sometimes, using once, few, many, or a class for an expanded clone.

j_gene: TRBJ2-6
v_gene: TRBV5-4
d_gene: -
abundance: -
CDR3nt: TGTGCCAGCAACGGACGGGCTGGGGCCAACGTCCTGACTTTC
CDR3aa: CASNGRAGANVLTF

j_gene: TRBJ1-5
v_gene: TRBV12-3/TRBV12-4
d_gene: TRBD1
abundance: once
CDR3nt: TGTGCCAGCAGTTCCGGACAGGGTAGGGGTCAGCCCCAGCATTTT
CDR3aa: CASSSGQGRGQPQHF

j_gene: TRBJ1-1
v_gene: TRBV6-5
d_gene: -
abundance: many
CDR3nt: TGTGCCAGCAGCACAATTCCCGGGACTGAAGCTTTCTTT
CDR3aa: CASSTIPGTEAFF

j_gene: TRBJ2-5
v_gene: TRBV29-1
d_gene: TRBD2
abundance: few
CDR3nt: TGCAGCGCCGACGGGGGGACTACAGGGACCCAGTACTTC
CDR3aa: CSADGGTTGTQYF

j_gene: TRBJ2-7
v_gene: TRBV7-2
d_gene: -
abundance: -
CDR3nt: TGTGCCAGCAGCTTAGCGGAGACTGGACCCTACGAGCAGTACTTC
CDR3aa: CASSLAETGPYEQYF

j_gene: TRBJ1-1
v_gene: TRBV6-5
d_gene: -
abundance: many
CDR3nt: TGTGCCAGCAGACCACAGGGGAACACTGAAGCTTTCTTT
CDR3aa: CASRPQGNTEAFF

j_gene: TRBJ2-3
v_gene: TRBV12-3/TRBV12-4
d_gene: -
abundance: few
CDR3nt: TGTGCCAGCAGAAAGACAGACACAGATACGCAGTATTTT
CDR3aa: CASRKTDTDTQYF

j_gene: TRBJ2-3
v_gene: TRBV6-6
d_gene: -
abundance: many
CDR3nt: TGTGCCAGCAGCCTCCAAGAGGGAATGGGCATGGATACGCAGTATTTT
CDR3aa: CASSLQEGMGMDTQYF

j_gene: TRBJ1-4
v_gene: TRBV29-1
d_gene: -
abundance: once
CDR3nt: TGCAGCGTTGCCTTCTTTGAAAAACTGTTTTTT
CDR3aa: CSVAFFEKLFF

j_gene: TRBJ2-7
v_gene: TRBV20-1
d_gene: TRBD1
abundance: few
CDR3nt: TGCAGTGCTAGAGCGACAGGGGAACAGATCTACGAGCAGTACTTC
CDR3aa: CSARATGEQIYEQYF

j_gene: TRBJ2-4
v_gene: TRBV2
d_gene: -
abundance: -
CDR3nt: TGTGCCCGTCACAGGGAGTTACTAACCAAAAACATTCAGTACTTC
CDR3aa: CARHRELLTKNIQYF

j_gene: TRBJ1-4
v_gene: TRBV4-3
d_gene: TRBD1
abundance: -
CDR3nt: TGCGCCAGCAGCCACACCGACAGGGGGCGGTTTCTCAGAGAACTGTTTTTT
CDR3aa: CASSHTDRGRFLRELFF

j_gene: TRBJ2-7
v_gene: TRBV6-6
d_gene: -
abundance: many
CDR3nt: TGTGCCAGCAACTCTCCGAGCTCCTACGAGCAGTACTTC
CDR3aa: CASNSPSSYEQYF

j_gene: TRBJ1-4
v_gene: TRBV2
d_gene: -
abundance: few
CDR3nt: TGTGCCAGCGCCAATAATGAAAAACTGTTTTTT
CDR3aa: CASANNEKLFF

j_gene: TRBJ1-4
v_gene: TRBV20-1
d_gene: -
abundance: -
CDR3nt: TGCAGTGCTAAAAGGGACGTCGGGACTAATGAAAAACTGTTTTTT
CDR3aa: CSAKRDVGTNEKLFF

j_gene: TRBJ1-2
v_gene: TRBV6-5
d_gene: -
abundance: many
CDR3nt: TGTGCCAGCAGTTACTCGGTAACCGGGACCCAAAAGGGGTACTATGGCTACACCTTC
CDR3aa: CASSYSVTGTQKGYYGYTF

j_gene: TRBJ1-1
v_gene: TRBV29-1
d_gene: -
abundance: -
CDR3nt: TGCAGCGTTGATTTGGGGGTACCTGAAGCTTTCTTT
CDR3aa: CSVDLGVPEAFF

j_gene: TRBJ2-6
v_gene: TRBV12-3/TRBV12-4
d_gene: -
abundance: many
CDR3nt: TGTGCCAGCAGTTTAGTCTCTGGGGCCAACGTCCTGACTTTC
CDR3aa: CASSLVSGANVLTF

j_gene: TRBJ2-5
v_gene: TRBV20-1
d_gene: -
abundance: -
CDR3nt: TGCAGTGCTGGAGAAAATCGGGCGGAGACCCAGTACTTC
CDR3aa: CSAGENRAETQYF

j_gene: TRBJ2-7
v_gene: TRBV3-1
d_gene: -
abundance: -
CDR3nt: TGTGCCAGCAGCCAAGATATGACAACCCGAGGGCAGTACTTC
CDR3aa: CASSQDMTTRGQYF

j_gene: TRBJ2-5
v_gene: TRBV12-3/TRBV12-4
d_gene: -
abundance: -
CDR3nt: TGTGCCACAACTTCGGGACCTAGCTGGGAGACCCAGTACTTC
CDR3aa: CATTSGPSWETQYF

j_gene: TRBJ2-1
v_gene: TRBV6-5
d_gene: TRBD2
abundance: -
CDR3nt: TGTGCCAGCAGTTACTCGGGGACTAGCGGGCAGAGGGAGCAGTTCTTC
CDR3aa: CASSYSGTSGQREQFF

j_gene: TRBJ1-1
v_gene: TRBV20-1
d_gene: -
abundance: few
CDR3nt: TGCAGTGCTAGAGTTCCGGGGAACACTGAAGCTTTCTTT
CDR3aa: CSARVPGNTEAFF

j_gene: TRBJ2-4
v_gene: TRBV4-1
d_gene: -
abundance: -
CDR3nt: TGCGCCAGCAGCCCAGACCCTAGTCCCAAAAACATTCAGTACTTC
CDR3aa: CASSPDPSPKNIQYF

j_gene: TRBJ2-7
v_gene: TRBV20-1
d_gene: -
abundance: -
CDR3nt: TGCAGTGCCTCCAAAGGGACATTCTCCTACGAGCAGTACTTC
CDR3aa: CSASKGTFSYEQYF

j_gene: TRBJ1-1
v_gene: TRBV15
d_gene: -
abundance: -
CDR3nt: TGTGCCACCAGCATTGTACTGAACACTGAAGCTTTCTTT
CDR3aa: CATSIVLNTEAFF

j_gene: TRBJ2-4
v_gene: TRBV7-2
d_gene: -
abundance: -
CDR3nt: TGTGCCAGCAGCTTATACTCCGACTGGGACATTCAGTACTTC
CDR3aa: CASSLYSDWDIQYF

j_gene: TRBJ2-7
v_gene: TRBV20-1
d_gene: -
abundance: -
CDR3nt: TGCAGTGCTAGAGAGAATCGTCGGCGGGCAGGGGACGAGCAGTACTTC
CDR3aa: CSARENRRRAGDEQYF

j_gene: TRBJ2-1
v_gene: TRBV20-1
d_gene: -
abundance: -
CDR3nt: TGCAGTGCTAGAGATAGCGTGGTCTGGTTAGGGAGCTACAATGAGCAGTTCTTC
CDR3aa: CSARDSVVWLGSYNEQFF

j_gene: TRBJ2-3
v_gene: TRBV6-6
d_gene: TRBD2
abundance: -
CDR3nt: TGTGCCAGCAGTCTTAGCGGGAGCCCAGATACGCAGTATTTT
CDR3aa: CASSLSGSPDTQYF

j_gene: TRBJ2-7
v_gene: TRBV20-1
d_gene: -
abundance: -
CDR3nt: TGCAGTGCTAGAGATCGGAAGCGTAACTCCTACGAGCAGTACTTC
CDR3aa: CSARDRKRNSYEQYF

j_gene: TRBJ1-2
v_gene: TRBV20-1
d_gene: -
abundance: -
CDR3nt: TGCAGTGCCGGTGGACATCCTGGGTATGGCTACACCTTC
CDR3aa: CSAGGHPGYGYTF

j_gene: TRBJ2-7
v_gene: TRBV7-2
d_gene: -
abundance: -
CDR3nt: TGTGCCAGCAGTCCCGCGATTGGGAGGACGCGCTACGAGCAGTACTTC
CDR3aa: CASSPAIGRTRYEQYF

j_gene: TRBJ1-4
v_gene: TRBV7-2
d_gene: TRBD1
abundance: -
CDR3nt: TGTGCCAGCAACTTAACACAGGGGAGAAGCGAAAAACTGTTTTTT
CDR3aa: CASNLTQGRSEKLFF

j_gene: TRBJ2-7
v_gene: TRBV6-5
d_gene: TRBD2
abundance: many
CDR3nt: TGTGCCAGCAGTTACTCGTCAACGGGAGGAAGCTCCTACGAGCAGTACTTC
CDR3aa: CASSYSSTGGSSYEQYF

j_gene: TRBJ1-6
v_gene: TRBV4-3
d_gene: -
abundance: -
CDR3nt: TGCGCCAGCAGCCCCGCAGGGGTCAATTCACCCCTCCACTTT
CDR3aa: CASSPAGVNSPLHF

j_gene: TRBJ2-1
v_gene: TRBV6-6
d_gene: TRBD2
abundance: -
CDR3nt: TGTGCCAGCAGTTATTCGAGCGGGAGGGCCCCGGAGCAGCAGTTCTTC
CDR3aa: CASSYSSGRAPEQQFF

j_gene: TRBJ2-5
v_gene: TRBV12-5
d_gene: TRBD2
abundance: -
CDR3nt: TGTGCTAGTGGTTTGGCCCTAGCGGGCCACAACCAAGAGACCCAGTACTTC
CDR3aa: CASGLALAGHNQETQYF

j_gene: TRBJ2-3
v_gene: TRBV7-2
d_gene: TRBD2
abundance: -
CDR3nt: TGTGCCAGCAGCTATTTCGGGACTAGCGTAACAGATACGCAGTATTTT
CDR3aa: CASSYFGTSVTDTQYF

j_gene: TRBJ2-1
v_gene: TRBV18
d_gene: TRBD2
abundance: few
CDR3nt: TGTGCCAGCTCACCGGGTAAAGGACTAGCGGGAGGCGAAGAGCAGTTCTTC
CDR3aa: CASSPGKGLAGGEEQFF

j_gene: TRBJ2-7
v_gene: TRBV27
d_gene: -
abundance: -
CDR3nt: TGTGCCAGCGGGGCTCTGTACGAGCAGTACTTC
CDR3aa: CASGALYEQYF